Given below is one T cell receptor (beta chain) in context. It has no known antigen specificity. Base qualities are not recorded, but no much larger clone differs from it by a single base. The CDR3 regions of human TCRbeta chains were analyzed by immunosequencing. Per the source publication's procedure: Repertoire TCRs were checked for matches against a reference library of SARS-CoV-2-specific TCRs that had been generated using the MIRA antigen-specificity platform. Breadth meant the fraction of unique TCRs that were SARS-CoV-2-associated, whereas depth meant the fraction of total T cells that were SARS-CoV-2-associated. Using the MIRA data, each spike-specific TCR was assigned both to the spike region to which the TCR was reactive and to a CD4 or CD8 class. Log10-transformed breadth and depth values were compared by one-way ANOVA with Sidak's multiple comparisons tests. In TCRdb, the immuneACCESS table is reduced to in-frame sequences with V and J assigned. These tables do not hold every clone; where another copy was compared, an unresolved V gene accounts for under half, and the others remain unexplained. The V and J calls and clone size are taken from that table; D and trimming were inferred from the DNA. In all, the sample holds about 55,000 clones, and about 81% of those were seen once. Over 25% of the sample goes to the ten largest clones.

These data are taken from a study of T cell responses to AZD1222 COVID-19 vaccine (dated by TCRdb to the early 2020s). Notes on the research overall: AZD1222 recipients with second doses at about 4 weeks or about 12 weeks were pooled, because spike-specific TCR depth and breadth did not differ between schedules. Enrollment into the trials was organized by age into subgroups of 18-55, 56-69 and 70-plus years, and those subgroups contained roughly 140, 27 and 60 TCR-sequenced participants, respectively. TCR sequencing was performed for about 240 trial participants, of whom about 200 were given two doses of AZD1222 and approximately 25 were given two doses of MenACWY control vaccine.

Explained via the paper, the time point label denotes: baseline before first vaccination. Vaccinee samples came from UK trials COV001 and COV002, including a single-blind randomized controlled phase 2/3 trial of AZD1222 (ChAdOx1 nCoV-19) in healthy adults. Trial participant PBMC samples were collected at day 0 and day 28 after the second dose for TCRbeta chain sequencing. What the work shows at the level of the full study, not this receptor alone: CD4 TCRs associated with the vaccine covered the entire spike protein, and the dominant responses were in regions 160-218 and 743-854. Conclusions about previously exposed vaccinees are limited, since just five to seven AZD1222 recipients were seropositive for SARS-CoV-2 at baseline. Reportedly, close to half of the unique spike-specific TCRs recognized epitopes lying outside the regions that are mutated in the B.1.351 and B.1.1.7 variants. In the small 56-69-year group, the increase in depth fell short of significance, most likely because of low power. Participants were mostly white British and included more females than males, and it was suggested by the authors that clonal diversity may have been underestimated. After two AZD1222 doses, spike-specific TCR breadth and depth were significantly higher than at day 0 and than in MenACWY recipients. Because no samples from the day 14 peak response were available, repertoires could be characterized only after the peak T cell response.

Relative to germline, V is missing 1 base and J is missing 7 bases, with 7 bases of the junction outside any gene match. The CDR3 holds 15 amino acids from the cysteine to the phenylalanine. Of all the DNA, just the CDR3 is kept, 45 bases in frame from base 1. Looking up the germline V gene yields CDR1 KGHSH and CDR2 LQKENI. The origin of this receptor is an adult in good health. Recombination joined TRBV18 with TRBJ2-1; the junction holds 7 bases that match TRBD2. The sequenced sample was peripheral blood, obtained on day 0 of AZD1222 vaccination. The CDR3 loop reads CASSPLRETKNEQFF. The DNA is TGTGCCAGCTCACCACTGCGGGAGACGAAGAATGAGCAGTTCTTC.